This entry lists 25 T cell receptor beta chains sequenced from one sample in a study of early stage breast cancer tumors. Sequencing was performed with immunoSEQ multiplex PCR; in TCRdb, only in-frame clones are kept and a portion is missing. The repertoire includes roughly 58,000 clones, about 90% of them detected once, and approximately 4.7% sits in the top ten. Sequenced input: blood. The receptors here all came from a person aged 65 to 79 with breast cancer.

The V call is TRBV7-9, the J call TRBJ2-2; TRBD1 agrees at 7 bases. This CDR3 is 16 amino acids long. Germline V gene lookup returns CDR1 SEHNR and CDR2 FQNEAQ (reference sequence). J lost 2 bases, V lost 6 bases, and 9 bases had no gene match. CDR3 protein: CASSPRGQINTGELFF. Here the CDR3 DNA reads TGTGCCAGCAGTCCCCGGGGACAGATTAACACCGGGGAGCTGTTTTTT.

The chain recombines TRBV7-2 with TRBJ1-1; D is unresolved. CDR1 and CDR2 (germline): SGHTA, FQGNSA. Deletions cut 2 bases from V and 0 bases from J, with 7 bases between. The CDR3 is made up of 14 amino acids. Written as DNA, the CDR3 is TGTGCCAGCAGCTTAACAGCCATGAACACTGAAGCTTTCTTT. Its translation: CASSLTAMNTEAFF.

This chain connects TRBV13 to TRBJ2-7; TRBD1 might be the D (6 bases). From germline, CDR1 is PRHDT and CDR2 FYEKMQ (reference sequence). V lost 1 base, J lost 4 bases, and 8 bases lay in between. CDR3 length: 13 residues. The chain's CDR3 is CASSLERGYEQYF. In DNA, the CDR3 is TGTGCCAGCAGCTTAGAAAGGGGGTACGAGCAGTACTTC.

The gene calls are TRBV19 and TRBJ2-2, with D maybe TRBD2 (7 bases). V was trimmed by 10 bases and J by 6 bases, leaving 18 bases between them. The germline gives CDR1 LNHDA, CDR2 SQIVND (reference sequence). The CDR3 runs 14 residues. The CDR3 nucleotides read TGTGCCACTAACCGAGGGGGGGGCCCCGGGGAGCTGTTTTTT. Encoded protein: CATNRGGGPGELFF.

DNA for the CDR3: TGTGCCAGCGGAATTTCTCAGGGTACCGAGCAGTACTTC. Amino acid sequence: CASGISQGTEQYF. V usage is TRBV2 and J usage is TRBJ2-7; perhaps TRBD1 as D (5 bases). Germline-derived CDR1 and CDR2 are SNHLY and FYNNEI. This CDR3 has 13 amino acids. Trimming took 8 bases from V and 6 from J, leaving 17 bases between them.

V gene TRBV19 combines with J gene TRBJ1-1, with a tentative D call TRBD1 (5 bases). Germline V CDR1 and CDR2: LNHDA, SQIVND (reference sequence). Trimming removed 6 bases from V and 1 base from J, with 15 bases in between. This CDR3 is built from 15 residues. The CDR3 DNA is TGTGCCAGTAGGCCTCTTGTGGGGGGGAACACTGAAGCTTTCTTT. Amino acids: CASRPLVGGNTEAFF. The full variable domain, in which reference TRBV19 and TRBJ1-1 provide the parts outside the CDR3, is DGGITQSPKYLFRKEGQNVTLSCEQNLNHDAMYWYRQDPGQGLRLIYYSQIVNDFQKGDIAEGYSVSREKKESFPLTVTSAQKNPTAFYLCASRPLVGGNTEAFFGQGTRLTVV.

J is TRBJ2-7 and V is TRBV7-8; 7 bases are shared with TRBD2. The germline CDR1 and CDR2 sequences are SGHVS and FQNEAQ. The V gene end was trimmed by 2 bases and the J gene end by 1 base; junction bases not matched to a gene: 8. CDR3 length equals 16 residues. The CDR3 loop reads CASSLRSRGGSYEQYF. The DNA of the CDR3 is TGTGCCAGCAGCTTACGCTCTCGCGGGGGATCCTACGAGCAGTACTTC.

The J gene is TRBJ2-3, the V gene TRBV18, with 10 bases lining up with TRBD1. This CDR3 region has 17 residues. With 4 bases clipped from V and 0 bases from J, the junction kept 7 bases outside the gene matches. Per the germline V gene, CDR1 is KGHSH and CDR2 is LQKENI. CDR3: CASSRLRTGGSTDTQYF. The CDR3 nucleotides read TGTGCCAGCTCACGACTAAGGACAGGGGGAAGCACAGATACGCAGTATTTT.

By share of the sample, this clone is medium-sized. The chain uses TRBV6-6 and TRBJ2-2, with TRBD2 as a possible D gene (5 bases). CDR1 is MNHNY and CDR2 is SVGAGI in the germline V gene (reference sequence). CDR3 size: 16 residues. Trimming left V 5 bases short and J 7 bases short, with 20 bases between. CDR3 nucleotides: TGTGCCAGCAGTAACGGGCCTCCCCTTCGGGACGGGGAGCTGTTTTTT. It codes for CASSNGPPLRDGELFF.

The chain carries TRBV30 and TRBJ2-7, with a tentative D call TRBD1 (6 bases). The CDR3 is 14 residues long. Germline V gives CDR1 GTSNPN, CDR2 SVGIG (reference sequence). Trimming removed 2 bases from V and 2 bases from J, with 13 bases in between. The DNA of the CDR3 is TGTGCCTGGAGTCCCGGGACATTTCCCTACGAGCAGTACTTC. It is translated as CAWSPGTFPYEQYF.

The rearrangement joins TRBV5-1 to TRBJ2-3; tentatively, D is TRBD2 (5 bases). Trimming removed 2 bases at V and 0 bases at J, with 7 bases between. CDR3 length: 14 amino acids. CDR1 SGHRS and CDR2 YFSETQ come from the germline V gene. The CDR3 sequence: CASSFEGSTDTQYF. CDR3 nucleotides: TGCGCCAGCAGCTTCGAGGGCAGCACAGATACGCAGTATTTT.

About this clone itself: Other DNA sequences within the sample encode an identical CDR3. V is TRBV30 and J is TRBJ2-5; D perhaps matches TRBD2 (7 bases). The CDR3 has 13 amino acids. The germline V and J ends were trimmed by 3 bases and 5 bases, with 13 bases remaining between them. The germline V gene has CDR1 GTSNPN and CDR2 SVGIG (reference sequence). CDR3 in amino acids: CAWSPGGQETQYF. The CDR3 region has the DNA TGTGCCTGGAGCCCCGGGGGGCAGGAGACCCAGTACTTC.

The rearrangement joins TRBV11-2 to TRBJ1-2, with 8 bases lining up with TRBD1. The CDR3 runs 16 residues. The ends lost 4 bases at V and 2 bases at J; junction bases unmatched: 9. CDR1 and CDR2 from the germline V gene are SGHAT and FQNNGV. The chain's CDR3 is CASSYEQGEINYGYTF. CDR3 nucleotides: TGTGCCAGCAGCTACGAACAGGGGGAGATCAACTATGGCTACACCTTC.

This chain joins TRBV6-6 and TRBJ2-7; weak D call: TRBD1 (5 bases). Germline V lookup: CDR1 MNHNY, CDR2 SVGAGI (reference sequence). The CDR3 totals 13 residues. Between the trimmed V and J ends, which lost 5 bases and 3 bases, there was a span of 11 bases. DNA for the CDR3: TGTGCCAGCAGTATGACAGATCTCTACGAGCAGTACTTC. This encodes CASSMTDLYEQYF.

This clone was observed once. The rearrangement links TRBV4-2 to TRBJ1-2; perhaps TRBD1 as D (5 bases). Germline-derived CDR1 and CDR2 are LGHNA and YNFKEQ. V was pared by 2 bases and J by 4 bases, with 8 bases between. The CDR3 length is 13 residues. The CDR3 reads CASSQLDTYGYTF. The CDR3 region has the DNA TGTGCCAGCAGCCAACTGGACACCTATGGCTACACCTTC.

This clone was observed once. The rearrangement links TRBV28 to TRBJ1-3; 8 bases agree with TRBD1. Germline CDR1 and CDR2: MDHEN and SYDVKM. There are 14 residues in the CDR3. V shed 3 bases, J shed 7 bases, and the junction held 5 bases outside the gene matches. CDR3 region: CASSLDRVRNTIYF. The CDR3 bases are TGTGCCAGCAGTTTGGACAGGGTGCGTAACACCATATATTTT.

The CDR3 is CASSLDRDQPQHF. The CDR3 nucleotides are TGTGCCAGCAGCTTAGACCGCGATCAGCCCCAGCATTTT. The V gene is TRBV11-2, the J gene TRBJ1-5; D unresolved. The germline CDR1 and CDR2 sequences are SGHAT and FQNNGV. There are 13 residues in the CDR3. V lost 0 bases, J lost 5 bases, and 5 bases lay in between.

The chain is built from TRBV10-2 and TRBJ2-3; 13 nucleotides align to TRBD2. V trimming: 2 bases; J trimming: 2 bases; junction bases outside the gene matches: 10. Per the germline V gene, CDR1 is WSHSY and CDR2 is SAAADI. The CDR3 spans 19 residues. CDR3 sequence reads: CASSEPRRLAGGSTDTQYF. DNA of the CDR3: TGCGCCAGCAGTGAGCCTCGGAGACTAGCGGGGGGTTCCACAGATACGCAGTATTTT.

The chain has TRBV7-2 and TRBJ1-3; D call uncertain. The CDR3 covers 13 residues. Germline V CDR1 and CDR2: SGHTA, FQGNSA. The ends were cut back, 3 bases at V and 4 bases at J, with 7 bases in the middle. CDR3 in DNA: TGTGCCAGCAGCTTCCAGAGGGGAAACACCATATATTTT. Protein: CASSFQRGNTIYF.

This chain uses TRBV18 with TRBJ1-2; TRBD1 matches 8 bases. The junction had 14 bases not matched to a gene; V was cut back by 3 bases and J by 8 bases. The CDR3 extends over 16 amino acids. The germline V gene has CDR1 KGHSH and CDR2 LQKENI. The CDR3 DNA reads as TGTGCCAGCTCACCTCCCGGACAGGGACTTGAAGGGGGCTACACCTTC. Residues: CASSPPGQGLEGGYTF. Full variable domain (remainder filled in from reference TRBV18 and TRBJ1-2): NAGVMQNPRHLVRRRGQEARLRCSPMKGHSHVYWYRQLPEEGLKFMVYLQKENIIDESGMPKERFSAEFPKEGPSILRIQQVVRGDSAAYFCASSPPGQGLEGGYTFGSGTRLTVV.

This clone was detected only a few times. J is TRBJ1-1 and V is TRBV30; weak D call: TRBD1 (5 bases). CDR3 length: 11 residues. Trimming left V 0 bases short and J 8 bases short, with 7 bases between. The germline V gene encodes CDR1 GTSNPN and CDR2 SVGIG (reference sequence). CDR3 in amino acids: CAWSVKGEAFF. The CDR3 nucleotides read TGTGCCTGGAGTGTTAAGGGGGAAGCTTTCTTT.

The CDR3 DNA is TGCAGCTGTCAGGTTAATGAAAAACTGTTTTTT. This codes for CSCQVNEKLFF. The chain recombines TRBV29-1 with TRBJ1-4; no firm D call. CDR3 length equals 11 residues. Trimming shortened V by 8 bases and J by 4 bases, and 8 bases separated the two germline ends. CDR1 SQVTM and CDR2 ANQGSEA come from the germline V gene.

For this clone: The sample has other DNA sequences that encode this CDR3 too. The chain combines TRBV5-3 with TRBJ1-6, with 9 bases matching TRBD1. TRBV5-3 counts as an open reading frame of uncertain function. The CDR3 is made up of 18 amino acids. The V and J ends lost 3 bases and 2 bases, in that order; junction bases with no gene match: 9. CDR3 protein: CARSWDRDRVTYNSPLHF. The CDR3 coding sequence is TGTGCCAGAAGCTGGGATCGGGACAGGGTAACCTATAATTCACCCCTCCACTTT.

This clone was picked up one time. CDR3 sequence (DNA): TGTGCCAGCAGCCCCCTGGGGGAGGGCCCCAATGAGCAGTTCTTC. This codes for CASSPLGEGPNEQFF. This rearrangement joins TRBV4-2 to TRBJ2-1; 7 bases are a match to TRBD2. The germline gives CDR1 LGHNA, CDR2 YNFKEQ. This CDR3 has 15 residues. J was trimmed by 6 bases and V by 4 bases; bases with no gene match: 9.

This chain joins TRBV7-3 and TRBJ2-1, with 12 nucleotides matching TRBD2. CDR1 is SGHTA, CDR2 FQGTGA, per germline. The CDR3 is 16 residues long. V dropped 5 bases and J dropped 1; count of bases not matched to a gene: 3. Here the CDR3 reads CASSAGLAGSYNEQFF. The DNA of the CDR3 is TGTGCCAGCAGCGCGGGACTAGCGGGTTCCTACAATGAGCAGTTCTTC.